Listed below are T cell receptor beta chains from one sample, sequenced in a study of vaccination and CD4 T cells after COVID-19. These TCRs' antigens remain unknown. From the PCR reads, TCRdb called clonotypes with MiXCR, one entry per CDR3 protein. The sample lists more than 9,500 distinct CDR3 sequences, 50% to 75% seen once, with more than 7% in the top ten. Sequencing was carried out using CD4+ T cells from blood, cultured in vitro. The receptors come from a human donor who had recovered from COVID-19. Each CDR3 is given with its conserved first and last residue. The D gene is left open where the match is weak. Clone size is stated in some rows and not others, as once, few, many or a class when expanded.

d_call j_call v_call clone_size cdr3_aa cdr3_nt
- TRBJ2-5 TRBV30 - CAWSVPGQETQYF TGTGCCTGGAGTGTCCCGGGGCAAGAGACCCAGTACTTC
TRBD2 TRBJ2-5 TRBV10-3 - CAISETSGETQYF TGTGCCATCAGTGAAACTAGCGGGGAGACCCAGTACTTC
TRBD1 TRBJ1-1 TRBV20-1 - CSASNRGLNTEAFF TGCAGTGCTTCGAACAGGGGATTGAACACTGAAGCTTTCTTT
- TRBJ1-2 TRBV18 few CASSPGAGGGYTF TGTGCCAGCTCACCAGGGGCGGGAGGTGGCTACACCTTC
TRBD2 TRBJ2-1 TRBV11-2 - CASSQRTSGQSYNEQFF TGTGCCAGCAGCCAAAGGACTAGCGGGCAATCCTACAATGAGCAGTTCTTC
TRBD1 TRBJ1-2 TRBV11-2 medium-sized CASSLGQGSVNYGYTF TGTGCCAGCAGCTTAGGACAGGGTTCGGTAAACTATGGCTACACCTTC
- TRBJ1-1 TRBV10-1 few CASSESREAEAFF TGCGCCAGCAGTGAGTCGAGGGAGGCTGAAGCTTTCTTT
- TRBJ1-6 TRBV15 few CATSREGRVASPLHF TGTGCCACCAGCAGAGAGGGCAGGGTGGCTTCACCCCTCCACTTT
- TRBJ2-1 TRBV6-2/TRBV6-3 - CASRATSLVDNEQFF TGTGCCAGCAGGGCGACTAGTTTGGTGGACAATGAGCAGTTCTTC
- TRBJ1-2 TRBV12-3/TRBV12-4 - CASSFDSRYLLGYTF TGTGCCAGCAGTTTCGACAGCCGATACCTCCTGGGCTACACCTTC
- TRBJ1-6 TRBV18 - CASSRASGVNNSPLHF TGTGCCAGCTCACGGGCGTCAGGGGTAAATAATTCACCCCTCCACTTT
- TRBJ1-1 TRBV9 once CASSDATALNTEAFF TGTGCCAGCAGCGACGCGACGGCCCTGAACACTGAAGCTTTCTTT
TRBD1 TRBJ2-1 TRBV20-1 large CSARMTGDVGNEQFF TGCAGTGCTAGGATGACAGGGGATGTTGGCAATGAGCAGTTCTTC
TRBD1 TRBJ2-2 TRBV7-3 once CASSLLGTGKSGELFF TGTGCCAGCAGCTTACTCGGGACAGGGAAGTCCGGGGAGCTGTTTTTT
TRBD1 TRBJ2-5 TRBV6-2/TRBV6-3 - CASRTGSETQYF TGTGCCAGCAGGACAGGGTCGGAGACCCAGTACTTC
TRBD2 TRBJ2-7 TRBV20-1 few CSARTPLAEQYEQYF TGCAGTGCTAGAACCCCCCTAGCGGAGCAGTACGAGCAGTACTTC
- TRBJ2-7 TRBV6-1 - CASSELMTGKRYF TGTGCCAGCAGTGAATTGATGACAGGCAAGCGGTACTTC
- TRBJ2-5 TRBV19 - CASSMRGTETQYF TGTGCCAGTAGTATGAGGGGGACCGAGACCCAGTACTTC
- TRBJ2-7 TRBV5-4 - CASSLPVGEQYF TGTGCCAGCAGCTTGCCAGTGGGCGAGCAGTACTTC
- TRBJ1-2 TRBV6-1 - CASREQLNYGYTF TGTGCCAGCAGAGAACAGCTAAACTATGGCTACACCTTC
- TRBJ1-4 TRBV11-2 - CASSVPGPSEKLFF TGTGCCAGCAGCGTGCCGGGACCAAGTGAAAAACTGTTTTTT
TRBD2 TRBJ2-5 TRBV6-2/TRBV6-3 - CASRYTSGTGQETQYF TGTGCCAGCAGGTACACTAGCGGGACCGGCCAAGAGACCCAGTACTTC
- TRBJ2-1 TRBV6-1 medium-sized CASTRVRDEQFF TGTGCCAGCACTCGAGTCCGGGATGAGCAGTTCTTC
- TRBJ1-3 TRBV19 - CASTPDGTTIYF TGTGCCAGTACCCCTGACGGTACCACCATATATTTT
- TRBJ1-1 TRBV7-8 - CASSYDRSNTEAFF TGTGCCAGCAGCTACGACAGGTCGAACACTGAAGCTTTCTTT
- TRBJ2-5 TRBV7-8 few CASSLGYRETQYF TGTGCCAGCAGCTTGGGCTATCGAGAGACCCAGTACTTC
- TRBJ1-6 TRBV20-1 - CSATPGTTGTVGALHF TGCAGTGCTACCCCAGGCACTACAGGGACGGTCGGTGCCCTCCACTTT
- TRBJ2-5 TRBV20-1 large CSARASEFRETQYF TGCAGTGCTAGGGCTAGCGAGTTTCGAGAGACCCAGTACTTC
- TRBJ2-1 TRBV5-1 - CASSLAVGVRGYEQFF TGCGCCAGCAGCTTGGCGGTCGGAGTCCGGGGCTATGAGCAGTTCTTC
- TRBJ2-5 TRBV7-2 few CASSVGLETQYF TGTGCCAGCAGCGTAGGACTAGAGACCCAGTACTTC
TRBD1 TRBJ1-2 TRBV11-1 - CASSLAPGQSNYGYTF TGTGCCAGCAGCTTAGCGCCGGGACAGAGTAACTATGGCTACACCTTC
TRBD1 TRBJ1-5 TRBV23-1 - CAGQGAYQPQHF TGCGCAGGACAGGGAGCATATCAGCCCCAGCATTTT
- TRBJ1-5 TRBV10-3 few CAIMEGSNQPQHF TGTGCCATCATGGAAGGTAGCAATCAGCCCCAGCATTTT
- TRBJ1-2 TRBV7-2 - CASSRGRAVANYGYTF TGTGCCAGCAGCCGGGGGCGGGCAGTTGCTAACTATGGCTACACCTTC
TRBD1 TRBJ1-1 TRBV28 - CASSLGTGGATEAFF TGTGCCAGCAGTCTTGGGACAGGGGGGGCCACTGAAGCTTTCTTT
- TRBJ2-3 TRBV12-3/TRBV12-4 once CASSPDYSTDTQYF TGTGCCAGCAGTCCTGACTACTCCACAGATACGCAGTATTTT
TRBD1 TRBJ1-1 TRBV18 - CASSPPTGVNTEAFF TGTGCCAGCTCACCACCAACAGGGGTGAACACTGAAGCTTTCTTT
- TRBJ1-3 TRBV6-1 few CASSRSSGNTIYF TGTGCCAGCAGTCGTAGCTCTGGAAACACCATATATTTT
- TRBJ2-5 TRBV6-1 - CASSLHGSVQETQYF TGTGCCAGCAGCTTACACGGTAGCGTACAAGAGACCCAGTACTTC
TRBD2 TRBJ2-5 TRBV6-1 - CASSEAPSGPQETQYF TGTGCCAGCAGTGAAGCTCCTAGCGGCCCCCAAGAGACCCAGTACTTC